This T cell receptor beta chain was recovered during a study of T cell repertoires in ileal Crohn's disease. Regarding the study as a whole: All patients with clonality above 26.8% had endoscopic recurrence. Active smokers at surgery had more clonal expansions than non-smokers. Mucosal expansions were suggested to be mainly CD8 T cells.

The CDR3 is made up of 15 amino acids. V was shortened by 0 bases and J by 2 bases, with 11 bases between the two germline ends. Germline V CDR1 and CDR2: GTSNPN, SVGIG (reference sequence). On this clone itself: Its specificity is not known. The sample carries other DNA sequences with the same CDR3.

The assay was immunoSEQ multiplex PCR, and TCRdb's table has in-frame clones only and misses some. The sample holds 30,000 to 35,000 clones; about 82% are singletons and the top ten take 15% to 20%. The V call is TRBV30, the J call TRBJ1-5; possibly TRBD1 for D (5 bases). Source material: ileal tissue. The receptor was isolated from an adult with Crohn's disease. The CDR3 spells CAWSVQGSRNQPQHF. In DNA, the CDR3 is TGTGCCTGGAGTGTGCAGGGTAGTCGCAATCAGCCCCAGCATTTT.